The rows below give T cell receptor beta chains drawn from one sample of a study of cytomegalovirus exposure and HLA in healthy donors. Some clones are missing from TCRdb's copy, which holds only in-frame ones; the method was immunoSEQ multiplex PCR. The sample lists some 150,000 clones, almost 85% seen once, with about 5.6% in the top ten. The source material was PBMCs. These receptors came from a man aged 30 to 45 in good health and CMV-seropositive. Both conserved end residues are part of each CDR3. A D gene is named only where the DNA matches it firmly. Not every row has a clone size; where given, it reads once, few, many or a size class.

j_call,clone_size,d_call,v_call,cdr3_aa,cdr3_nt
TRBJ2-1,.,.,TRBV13,CASSFWQNYNEQFF,TGTGCCAGCAGCTTTTGGCAGAACTACAATGAGCAGTTCTTC
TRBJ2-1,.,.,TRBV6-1,CASSEGGSSYNEQFF,TGTGCCAGCAGTGAGGGGGGAAGCTCCTACAATGAGCAGTTCTTC
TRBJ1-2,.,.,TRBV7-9,CSSSPRGGLYGYTF,TGTTCCAGCAGCCCACGGGGGGGCCTCTATGGCTACACCTTC
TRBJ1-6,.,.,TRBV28,CASSLAGSTSPLHF,TGTGCCAGCAGTTTAGCTGGGAGCACTTCACCCCTCCACTTT
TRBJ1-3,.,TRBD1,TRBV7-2,CASGQGANSGNTIYF,TGTGCCAGCGGACAGGGAGCAAACTCTGGAAACACCATATATTTT
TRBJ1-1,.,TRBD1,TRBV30,CAVHRGLTEAFF,TGTGCCGTACACAGGGGGTTGACTGAAGCTTTCTTT
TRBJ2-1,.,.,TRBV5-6,CASKTVNNEQFF,TGTGCCAGCAAGACAGTCAACAATGAGCAGTTCTTC
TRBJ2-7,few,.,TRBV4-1,CASSQREWGSYEQYF,TGCGCCAGCAGCCAGCGGGAATGGGGCTCCTACGAGCAGTACTTC
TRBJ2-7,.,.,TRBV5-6,CASTRGIANEQYF,TGTGCCAGCACCCGGGGGATAGCCAACGAGCAGTACTTC
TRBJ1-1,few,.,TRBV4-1,CASSQPAGAYTEAFF,TGCGCCAGCAGCCAACCCGCAGGGGCCTACACTGAAGCTTTCTTT